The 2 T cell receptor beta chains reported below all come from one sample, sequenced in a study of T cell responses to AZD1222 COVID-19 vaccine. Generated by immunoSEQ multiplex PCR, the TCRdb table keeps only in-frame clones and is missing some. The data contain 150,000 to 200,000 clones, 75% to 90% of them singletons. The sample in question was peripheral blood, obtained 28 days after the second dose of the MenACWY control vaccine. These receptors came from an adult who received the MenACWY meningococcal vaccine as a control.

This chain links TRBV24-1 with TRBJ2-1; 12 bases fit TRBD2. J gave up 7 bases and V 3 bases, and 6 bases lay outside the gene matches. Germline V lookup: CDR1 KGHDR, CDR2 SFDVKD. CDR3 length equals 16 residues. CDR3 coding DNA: TGTGCCACCAGTGATCCTAGCGGGAGGGCCAGTAATGAGCAGTTCTTC. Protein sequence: CATSDPSGRASNEQFF.

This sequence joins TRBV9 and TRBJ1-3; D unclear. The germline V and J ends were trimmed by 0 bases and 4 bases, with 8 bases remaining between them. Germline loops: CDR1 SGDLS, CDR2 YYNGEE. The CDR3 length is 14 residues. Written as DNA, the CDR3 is TGTGCCAGCAGCGTAGGTTCCGGGGGAAACACCATATATTTT. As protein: CASSVGSGGNTIYF.